The 8 T cell receptor beta chains reported below all come from one sample, sequenced in a study of OX40 agonist ivuxolimab in advanced cancers. Profiled with immunoSEQ multiplex PCR; TCRdb holds only in-frame clones, not every one. Among approximately 86,000 clones listed, approximately 90% were seen once. This specimen was CD4+ or CD8+ T cells sorted from blood, taken in a trial of the OX40 agonist ivuxolimab. Receptors originate from an adult with an advanced solid tumor such as melanoma, head and neck, liver or kidney cancer.

The J gene is TRBJ2-2, the V gene TRBV7-2; 9 bases align to TRBD2. Trimming at V came to 7 bases and at J to 1 base, leaving 7 bases not matched to a gene. This CDR3 is built from 16 residues. CDR1 is SGHTA and CDR2 is FQGNSA in the germline V gene. The DNA for the CDR3 is TGTGCCAGCATAATGACTAGCGGATTGAACACCGGGGAGCTGTTTTTT. Its translation is CASIMTSGLNTGELFF.

J is TRBJ2-7 and V is TRBV5-1; 7 nucleotides match TRBD2. This CDR3 spans 14 amino acids. Germline V lookup: CDR1 SGHRS, CDR2 YFSETQ. V shed 3 bases and J 2 bases; nucleotides not matched to a gene: 5. The CDR3 region is CASSSTSEAYEQYF. The CDR3, as DNA: TGCGCCAGCAGCTCTACTAGCGAGGCCTACGAGCAGTACTTC.

The chain has TRBV7-2 and TRBJ2-1, with 7 bases matching TRBD2. The V gene's germline CDR1 is SGHTA and CDR2 FQGNSA. CDR3 size: 17 residues. After removal of 6 bases from V and 7 bases from J, the junction contained 18 bases not matched to a gene. The CDR3 region is CASSPSVAGPARNEQFF. Written as DNA, the CDR3 is TGTGCCAGCAGTCCCTCCGTAGCGGGTCCGGCGAGGAATGAGCAGTTCTTC.

In DNA, the CDR3 is TGTGCCAGCAGCCAAGATCCTCCGGGGGCTATAGATACGCAGTATTTT. Its translation is CASSQDPPGAIDTQYF. The chain joins TRBV4-2 to TRBJ2-3; D tentatively fits TRBD1 or TRBD2 (6 bases each). CDR3 length: 16 residues. The V gene lost 0 bases and the J gene lost 5 bases, with 15 bases spanning the gap. CDR1 is LGHNA, CDR2 YNFKEQ, per germline.

This chain joins TRBV6-5 and TRBJ1-5; possibly TRBD1 for D (6 bases). The CDR3 runs 14 residues. The germline V gene encodes CDR1 MNHEY and CDR2 SVGAGI. Trimming cost V 2 bases and J 4 bases, with 9 bases left between them. CDR3 nucleotide sequence: TGTGCCAGCAGTTACGCACAGGGTAATCAGCCCCAGCATTTT. Its protein is CASSYAQGNQPQHF.

CDR3 nucleotide sequence: TGTGCCTGGCCCGACAGCCCCTCTGGAAACACCATATATTTT. Encoded protein: CAWPDSPSGNTIYF. The chain combines TRBV30 with TRBJ1-3, with a possible D match to TRBD1 (5 bases). Germline loops: CDR1 GTSNPN, CDR2 SVGIG (reference sequence). CDR3 size: 14 residues. Trimming cost V 5 bases and J 0 bases, with 11 bases left between them.

V and J are TRBV28 and TRBJ2-2; D call uncertain. The V end lost 5 bases, the J end lost 2 bases, and 12 bases lay between the germline ends. There are 15 residues in the CDR3. Germline CDR1 reads MDHEN; CDR2 reads SYDVKM. The CDR3 loop is CASSLPPGNTGELFF. Written as DNA, the CDR3 is TGTGCCAGCAGTCTCCCCCCAGGAAACACCGGGGAGCTGTTTTTT.

The chain combines TRBV6-6 with TRBJ1-2; possible D gene TRBD1, 6 bases. This CDR3 has 13 residues. V was pared by 2 bases and J by 6 bases, with 10 bases between. CDR1 and CDR2 from the germline V gene are MNHNY and SVGAGI (reference sequence). DNA for the CDR3: TGTGCCAGCAGTTACAAAGGGGGGAATGGCTACACCTTC. This codes for CASSYKGGNGYTF.